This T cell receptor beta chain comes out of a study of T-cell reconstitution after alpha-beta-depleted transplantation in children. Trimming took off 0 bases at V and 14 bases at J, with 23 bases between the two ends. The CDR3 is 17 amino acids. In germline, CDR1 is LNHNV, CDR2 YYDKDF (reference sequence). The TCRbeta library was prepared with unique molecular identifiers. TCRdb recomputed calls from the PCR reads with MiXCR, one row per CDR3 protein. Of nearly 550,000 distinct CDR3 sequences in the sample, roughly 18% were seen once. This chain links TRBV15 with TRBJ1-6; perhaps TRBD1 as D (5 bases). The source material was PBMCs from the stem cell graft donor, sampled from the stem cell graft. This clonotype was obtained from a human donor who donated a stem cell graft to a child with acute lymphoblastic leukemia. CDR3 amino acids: CATSRDLGLGESGSLHF. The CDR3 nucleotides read TGTGCCACCAGCAGAGATCTCGGCCTGGGGGAAAGTGGATCCCTCCACTTT.